This T cell receptor beta chain was captured by sequencing in a study of OX40 agonist ivuxolimab in advanced cancers. Germline CDR1 SEHNR, CDR2 FQNEAQ (reference sequence). CDR3 length: 13 amino acids. J lost 0 bases, V lost 11 bases, and 5 bases had no gene match. Sequencing used immunoSEQ multiplex PCR; TCRdb keeps in-frame clones, though not all of them. The sample contains about 50,000 clones, 80% of which appear only once. The material sequenced was CD4+ or CD8+ T cells sorted from blood, taken in a trial of the OX40 agonist ivuxolimab. The V and J genes are TRBV7-9 and TRBJ1-1; TRBD1 aligns across 8 bases. The origin of this receptor is an adult with an advanced solid tumor such as melanoma, head and neck, liver or kidney cancer. CDR3 amino acids: CALLGQVNTEAFF. The CDR3 nucleotides read TGTGCCCTTCTGGGACAGGTGAACACTGAAGCTTTCTTT.